The rows below give T cell receptor beta chains drawn from one sample of a study of monozygotic twins with inflammatory bowel disease. TCRdb re-called the 5' RACE reads and gives one entry per CDR3 protein, without DNA. The sample table sets out approximately 210,000 distinct CDR3 sequences. Specimen: blood. These receptors all come from a human donor with ulcerative colitis or Crohn's disease, or a healthy co-twin of an affected twin (not recorded which). CDR3s include the opening cysteine and the closing phenylalanine or tryptophan.

j_call	v_call	cdr3_aa
TRBJ1-2	TRBV24-1	CATSETGGIYGYTF
TRBJ1-6	TRBV2	CASSAAENWSDTPLHF
TRBJ2-2	TRBV2	CASRGQANTGELFF
TRBJ1-3	TRBV6-5	CASSYKVSGNTIYF
TRBJ2-3	TRBV7-3	CASSRGVTGGGTDTQYF
TRBJ1-5	TRBV29-1	CSVRWEDNQPQHF
TRBJ2-7	TRBV29-1	CSVENKGSEQYF
TRBJ1-5	TRBV3-1	CASSLRRTSRRGNQPQHF
TRBJ2-1	TRBV4-1	CASSQGGRTSGGLSSYNEQFF
TRBJ2-1	TRBV12-3/TRBV12-4	CASSFPAPGGLRVGEQFF
TRBJ1-1	TRBV12-3/TRBV12-4	CASRGGTGVTEAFF
TRBJ1-1	TRBV20-1	CSAHRGVSTEAFF
TRBJ2-7	TRBV27	CASTRSPIRQAVYEQYF
TRBJ2-2	TRBV5-6	CASRKGEYTGELFF
TRBJ1-1	TRBV20-1	CSASIDRLNTEAFF
TRBJ1-1	TRBV12-3/TRBV12-4	CASSGGTNTEAFF
TRBJ2-3	TRBV12-3/TRBV12-4	CASSRAGGADTQYF
TRBJ1-3	TRBV20-1	CSARMDSFSRNTIYF
TRBJ2-7	TRBV5-4	CASSLGEAASYEQYF
TRBJ2-4	TRBV13	CASSLSGQGAGYIQYF
TRBJ2-5	TRBV7-7	CASSSRAEGTQYF
TRBJ1-4	TRBV10-3	CVTSVTVTIRATNEKLFF
TRBJ1-4	TRBV6-6	CASSWEGKLFF
TRBJ1-1	TRBV12-3/TRBV12-4	CASIAIQLMNTEAFF
TRBJ1-2	TRBV2	CASNPTEGNYGYTF
TRBJ1-3	TRBV6-1	CASSPGQASSGNTIYF
TRBJ2-7	TRBV20-1	CSAPSGTSGNEQYF
TRBJ1-3	TRBV7-2	CASSLDGGPGNTIYF
TRBJ2-5	TRBV7-9	CASSRDQETQYF
TRBJ2-2	TRBV5-6	CASSRDRGLTGELFF
TRBJ2-5	TRBV3-1	CASSQDPDRGAQYF
TRBJ1-2	TRBV12-3/TRBV12-4	CASRGDNGYTF
TRBJ1-3	TRBV5-1	CASSEGYAGNTIYF
TRBJ2-2	TRBV7-2	CASSLLSFAGELFF
TRBJ1-5	TRBV21-1	CASSKYWYSNQPQHF
TRBJ2-2	TRBV28	CASSPPGANTGELFF
TRBJ1-2	TRBV27	CASRGTGQIFGYTF
TRBJ2-7	TRBV5-6	CASSLRLAFDEQYF
TRBJ1-1	TRBV30	CAWSTGDRDEAFF
TRBJ1-1	TRBV30	CAWSVRGAERAFF
TRBJ1-2	TRBV5-1	CASSLVGQPYGYTF
TRBJ2-7	TRBV12-3/TRBV12-4	CASSPFDTYEQYF
TRBJ2-7	TRBV4-1	CASSQERVRTGVYEQYF
TRBJ2-3	TRBV20-1	CSATYTTDTQYF
TRBJ1-5	TRBV27	CASSQRDQPQHF
TRBJ2-7	TRBV6-1	CASSGPGLAGVEQYF
TRBJ1-6	TRBV4-2	CASSPREGVENSPLHF
TRBJ1-1	TRBV27	CASSLSWNTEAFF
TRBJ2-3	TRBV7-3	CASSPGRSTDTQYF
TRBJ2-1	TRBV6-5	CASTYLAGVEDEQFF
TRBJ1-1	TRBV12-3/TRBV12-4	CASSLDHRGNTEAFF
TRBJ2-1	TRBV27	CASTAGGPSIEQFF
TRBJ2-3	TRBV12-3/TRBV12-4	CASSSLGSATRKDTQYF
TRBJ2-3	TRBV25-1	CASSGPAWSTDTQYF
TRBJ2-3	TRBV4-2	CASSQDLGGGAQDTQYF
TRBJ1-1	TRBV12-3/TRBV12-4	CASSSDRVMNTEAFF
TRBJ1-1	TRBV5-1	CASSLDKGIVNTEAFF
TRBJ2-2	TRBV24-1	CATSVAWTSGSTGELFF
TRBJ1-1	TRBV14	CASSQGQPIEAFF
TRBJ2-1	TRBV20-1	CSASGSGLAPYNEQFF